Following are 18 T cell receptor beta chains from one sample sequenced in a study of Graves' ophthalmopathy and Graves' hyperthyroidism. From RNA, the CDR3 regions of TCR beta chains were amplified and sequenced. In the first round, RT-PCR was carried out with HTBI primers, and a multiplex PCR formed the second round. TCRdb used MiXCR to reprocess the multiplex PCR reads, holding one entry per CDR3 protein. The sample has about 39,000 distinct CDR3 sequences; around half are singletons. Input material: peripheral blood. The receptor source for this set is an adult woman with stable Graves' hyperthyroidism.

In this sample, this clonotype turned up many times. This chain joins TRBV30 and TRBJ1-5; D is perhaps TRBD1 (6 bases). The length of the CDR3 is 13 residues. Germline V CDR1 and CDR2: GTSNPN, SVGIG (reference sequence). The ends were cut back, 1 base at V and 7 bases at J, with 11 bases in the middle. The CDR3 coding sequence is TGTGCCTGGAGTGGACAGGATAGACAGCCCCAGCATTTT. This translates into CAWSGQDRQPQHF.

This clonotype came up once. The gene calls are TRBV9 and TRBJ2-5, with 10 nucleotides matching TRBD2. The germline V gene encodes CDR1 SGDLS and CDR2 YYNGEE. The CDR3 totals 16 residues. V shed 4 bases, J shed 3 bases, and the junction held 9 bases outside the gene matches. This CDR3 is CASSLSSGSKEETQYF. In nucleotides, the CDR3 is TGTGCCAGCAGCCTATCTAGCGGGAGTAAAGAAGAGACCCAGTACTTC.

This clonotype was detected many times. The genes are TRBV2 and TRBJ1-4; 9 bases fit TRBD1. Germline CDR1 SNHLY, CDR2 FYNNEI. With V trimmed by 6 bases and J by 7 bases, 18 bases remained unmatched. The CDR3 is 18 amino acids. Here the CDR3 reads CASSSGQGVWRNGEKLFF. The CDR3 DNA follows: TGTGCCAGCAGCTCGGGACAGGGAGTCTGGCGTAATGGTGAAAAACTGTTTTTT.

This CDR3 is CASSFTDRANYGYTF. The DNA of the CDR3 is TGCGCCAGCAGCTTCACAGACCGAGCTAACTATGGCTACACCTTC. V usage is TRBV5-1 and J usage is TRBJ1-2; D is uncertain. The CDR3 is 15 residues long. V lost 2 bases to trimming and J lost 0 bases, with 11 bases between them. Germline V gene data show CDR1 as SGHRS and CDR2 as YFSETQ.

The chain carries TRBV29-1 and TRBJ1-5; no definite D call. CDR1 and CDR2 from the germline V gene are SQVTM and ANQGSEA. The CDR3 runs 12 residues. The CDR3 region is CSEWGSDQPQHF. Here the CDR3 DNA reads TGCAGTGAATGGGGTTCGGATCAGCCCCAGCATTTT.

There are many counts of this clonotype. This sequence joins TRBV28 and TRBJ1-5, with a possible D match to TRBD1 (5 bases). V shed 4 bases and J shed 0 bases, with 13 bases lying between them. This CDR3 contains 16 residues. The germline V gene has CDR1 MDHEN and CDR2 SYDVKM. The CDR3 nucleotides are TGTGCCAGCAGTTGGGCCCGGGGCTATAGCAATCAGCCCCAGCATTTT. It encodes CASSWARGYSNQPQHF.

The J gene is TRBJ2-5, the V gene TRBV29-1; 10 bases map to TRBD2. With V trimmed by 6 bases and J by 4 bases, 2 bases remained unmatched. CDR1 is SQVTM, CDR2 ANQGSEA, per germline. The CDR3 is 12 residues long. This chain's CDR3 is CSVASGRETQYF. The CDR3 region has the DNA TGCAGCGTCGCTAGCGGGAGAGAGACCCAGTACTTC.

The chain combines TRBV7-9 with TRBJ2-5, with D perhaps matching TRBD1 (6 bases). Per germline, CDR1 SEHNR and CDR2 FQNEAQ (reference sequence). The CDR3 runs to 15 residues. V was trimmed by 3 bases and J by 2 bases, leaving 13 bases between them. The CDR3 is CASSLGAGPQETQYF. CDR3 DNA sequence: TGTGCCAGCAGCTTGGGGGCAGGCCCGCAAGAGACCCAGTACTTC.

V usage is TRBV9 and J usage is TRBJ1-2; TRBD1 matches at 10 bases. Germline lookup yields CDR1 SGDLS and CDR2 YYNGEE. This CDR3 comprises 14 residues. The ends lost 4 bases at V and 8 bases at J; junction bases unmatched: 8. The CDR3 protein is CASSQDGTGAGYTF. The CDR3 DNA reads TGTGCCAGCAGCCAAGATGGGACAGGGGCCGGCTACACCTTC. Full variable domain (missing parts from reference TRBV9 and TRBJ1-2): DSGVTQTPKHLITATGQRVTLRCSPRSGDLSVYWYQQSLDQGLQFLIQYYNGEERAKGNILERFSAQQFPDLHSELNLSSLELGDSALYFCASSQDGTGAGYTFGSGTRLTVV.

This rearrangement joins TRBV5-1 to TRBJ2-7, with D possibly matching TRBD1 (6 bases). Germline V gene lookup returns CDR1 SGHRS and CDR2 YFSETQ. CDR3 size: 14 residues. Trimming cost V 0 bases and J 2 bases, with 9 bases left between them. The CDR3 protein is CASSLDGTPYEQYF. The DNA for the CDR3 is TGCGCCAGCAGCTTGGACGGGACACCCTACGAGCAGTACTTC. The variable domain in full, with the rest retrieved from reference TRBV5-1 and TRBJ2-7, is KAGVTQTPRYLIKTRGQQVTLSCSPISGHRSVSWYQQTPGQGLQFLFEYFSETQRNKGNFPGRFSGRQFSNSRSEMNVSTLELGDSALYLCASSLDGTPYEQYFGPGTRLTVT.

The CDR3 coding sequence is TGCAGTGCTTACGGACTAGCGGGATTCTCCTACGAGCAGTACTTC. Encoded protein: CSAYGLAGFSYEQYF. The gene calls are TRBV20-1 and TRBJ2-7; TRBD2 matches at 12 bases. This CDR3 has 15 amino acids. Unmatched junction bases numbered 5, after V lost 5 bases and J lost 0 bases. CDR1 is DFQATT and CDR2 is SNEGSKA in the germline V gene (reference sequence).

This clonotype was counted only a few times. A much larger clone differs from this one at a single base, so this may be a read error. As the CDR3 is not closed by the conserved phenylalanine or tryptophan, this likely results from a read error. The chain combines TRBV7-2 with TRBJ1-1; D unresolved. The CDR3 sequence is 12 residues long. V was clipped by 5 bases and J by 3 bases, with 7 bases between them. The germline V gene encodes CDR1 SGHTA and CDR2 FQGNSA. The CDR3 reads CASSPGHTEAFL. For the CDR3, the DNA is TGTGCCAGCAGCCCCGGACACACTGAAGCTTTCCTT.

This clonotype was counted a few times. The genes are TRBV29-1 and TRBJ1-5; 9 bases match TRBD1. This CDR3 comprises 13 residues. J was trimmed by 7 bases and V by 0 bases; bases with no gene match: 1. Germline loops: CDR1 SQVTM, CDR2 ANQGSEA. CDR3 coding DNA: TGCAGCGTTGAAGATGGGACAGGGCAGCCCCAGCATTTT. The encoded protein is CSVEDGTGQPQHF.

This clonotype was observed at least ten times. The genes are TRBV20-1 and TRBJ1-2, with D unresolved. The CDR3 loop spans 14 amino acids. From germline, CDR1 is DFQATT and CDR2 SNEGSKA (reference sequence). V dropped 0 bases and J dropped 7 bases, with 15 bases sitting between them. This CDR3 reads CSARDSWDLSGYTF. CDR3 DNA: TGCAGTGCTAGAGATAGCTGGGATTTGAGTGGCTACACCTTC.

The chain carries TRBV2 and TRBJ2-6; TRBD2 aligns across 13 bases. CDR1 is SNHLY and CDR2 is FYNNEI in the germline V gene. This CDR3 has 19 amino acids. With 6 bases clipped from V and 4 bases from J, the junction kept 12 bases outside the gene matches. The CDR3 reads CASRGWTSGSRLGANVLTF. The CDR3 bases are TGTGCCAGCAGAGGTTGGACTAGCGGGAGTCGCTTAGGGGCCAACGTCCTGACTTTC.

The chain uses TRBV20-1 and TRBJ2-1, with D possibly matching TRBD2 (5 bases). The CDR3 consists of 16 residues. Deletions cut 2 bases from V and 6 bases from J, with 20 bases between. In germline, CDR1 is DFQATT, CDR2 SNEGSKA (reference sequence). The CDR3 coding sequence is TGCAGTGCTAGACTCCCTTCTGGCGGGTCTTTCAATGAGCAGTTCTTC. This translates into CSARLPSGGSFNEQFF.

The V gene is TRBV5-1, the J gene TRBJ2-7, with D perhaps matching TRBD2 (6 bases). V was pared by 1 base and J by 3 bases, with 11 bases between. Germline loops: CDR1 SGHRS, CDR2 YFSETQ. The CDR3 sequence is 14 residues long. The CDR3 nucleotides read TGCGCCAGCAGCTTGTACGGGAGTAACTACGAGCAGTACTTC. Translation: CASSLYGSNYEQYF.

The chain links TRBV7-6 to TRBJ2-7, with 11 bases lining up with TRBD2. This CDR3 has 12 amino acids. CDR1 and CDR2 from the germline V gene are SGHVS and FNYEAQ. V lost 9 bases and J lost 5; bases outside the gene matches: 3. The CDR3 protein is CASSGRADEQYF. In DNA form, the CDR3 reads TGTGCCAGTAGCGGGAGGGCCGACGAGCAGTACTTC.